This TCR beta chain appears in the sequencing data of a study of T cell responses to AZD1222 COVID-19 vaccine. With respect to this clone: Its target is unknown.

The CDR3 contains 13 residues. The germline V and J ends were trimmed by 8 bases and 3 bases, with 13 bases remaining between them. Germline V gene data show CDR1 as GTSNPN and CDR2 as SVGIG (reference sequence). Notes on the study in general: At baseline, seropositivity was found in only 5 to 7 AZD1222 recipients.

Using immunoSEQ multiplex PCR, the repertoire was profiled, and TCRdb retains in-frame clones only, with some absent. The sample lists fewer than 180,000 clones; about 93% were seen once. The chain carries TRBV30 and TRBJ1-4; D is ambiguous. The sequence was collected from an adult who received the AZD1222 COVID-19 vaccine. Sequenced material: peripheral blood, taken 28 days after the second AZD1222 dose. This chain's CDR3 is CAGGWQSNEKLFF. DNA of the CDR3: TGTGCCGGAGGCTGGCAATCTAATGAAAAACTGTTTTTT. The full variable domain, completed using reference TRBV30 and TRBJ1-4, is SQTIHQWPATLVQPVGSPLSLECTVEGTSNPNLYWYRQAAGRGLQLLFYSVGIGQISSEVPQNLSASRPQDRQFILSSKKLLLSDSGFYLCAGGWQSNEKLFFGSGTQLSVL.